The rows below give T cell receptor beta chains drawn from one sample of a study of blood T cell repertoires in COVID-19. Sequenced by immunoSEQ multiplex PCR; TCRdb stores in-frame clones only, minus some. The sample consists of about 83,000 clones, around 80% of them appearing once. Sequenced sample: peripheral blood. Receptors were obtained from a woman older than 75 with acute or convalescent COVID-19. The CDR3 runs from the conserved cysteine through the conserved F or W. D genes are given only for firm matches. Clone size is stated in some rows and not others, as once, few, many or a class when expanded.

abundance	v_gene	d_gene	j_gene	CDR3aa	CDR3nt
once	TRBV6-2/TRBV6-3	.	TRBJ1-5	CASSSPGGNQPQHF	TGTGCCAGCAGTTCCCCGGGTGGCAATCAGCCCCAGCATTTT
few	TRBV12-5	TRBD1	TRBJ1-5	CASALGTVVNQPQHF	TGTGCTAGTGCTCTCGGGACAGTCGTCAATCAGCCCCAGCATTTT
.	TRBV19	.	TRBJ1-1	CASSPIGGVRTEAFF	TGTGCCAGTAGTCCGATCGGCGGGGTAAGGACTGAAGCTTTCTTT
.	TRBV9	.	TRBJ1-1	CASSVSGGVSNTEAFF	TGTGCCAGCAGCGTAAGTGGGGGGGTGTCGAACACTGAAGCTTTCTTT
.	TRBV10-3	.	TRBJ2-3	CAISAGLSTDTQYF	TGTGCTATAAGCGCGGGGCTCTCCACAGATACGCAGTATTTT
.	TRBV19	TRBD2	TRBJ2-1	CATSKLQSSGGPSEQFF	TGTGCCACCTCAAAATTACAATCTAGCGGGGGGCCGTCCGAGCAGTTCTTC
.	TRBV6-5	.	TRBJ1-6	CASSLPTGYNSPLHF	TGTGCCAGCAGCCTCCCGACGGGTTATAATTCACCCCTCCACTTT
medium-sized	TRBV4-1	TRBD1	TRBJ1-1	CASSPGQGGTEAFF	TGCGCCAGCAGCCCGGGACAGGGAGGGACTGAAGCTTTCTTT
.	TRBV6-5	.	TRBJ1-1	CASTKGGNTEAFF	TGTGCCAGCACCAAAGGGGGGAACACTGAAGCTTTCTTT
.	TRBV6-2/TRBV6-3	.	TRBJ2-1	CASSYLSGVRVQFF	TGTGCCAGCAGTTACCTCTCGGGTGTCAGAGTGCAGTTCTTC
.	TRBV30	TRBD1	TRBJ2-7	CAWSVGQGAYEQYF	TGTGCCTGGAGTGTAGGACAGGGGGCCTACGAGCAGTACTTC
.	TRBV2	.	TRBJ2-1	CASSETRGSYNEQFF	TGTGCCAGCAGTGAAACACGCGGCTCCTACAATGAGCAGTTCTTC
.	TRBV10-1	TRBD2	TRBJ2-7	CASSGTSGGSYEQYF	TGCGCCAGCAGTGGGACTAGCGGGGGGTCCTACGAGCAGTACTTC
.	TRBV18	TRBD1	TRBJ2-5	CASSLRDSQETQYF	TGTGCCAGCTCGCTCCGGGACAGTCAAGAGACCCAGTACTTC
.	TRBV9	.	TRBJ2-2	CASTTGGNTGELFF	TGTGCCAGCACTACCGGGGGGAACACCGGGGAGCTGTTTTTT
.	TRBV18	.	TRBJ2-2	CASSRQPNTGELFF	TGTGCCAGCTCAAGACAGCCGAACACCGGGGAGCTGTTTTTT
.	TRBV7-9	TRBD1	TRBJ1-6	CASSPGTVSPLHF	TGTGCCAGCAGCCCCGGGACAGTTTCACCCCTCCACTTT
.	TRBV28	TRBD1	TRBJ2-5	CASIPPRGQGRETQYF	TGTGCCAGCATCCCCCCAAGAGGACAGGGCCGAGAGACCCAGTACTTC
.	TRBV5-6	.	TRBJ1-3	CASSFRGSSGNTIYF	TGTGCCAGCAGCTTCAGGGGCAGCTCTGGAAACACCATATATTTT
.	TRBV7-6	.	TRBJ2-6	CASSLEAAGQLGANVLTF	TGTGCCAGCAGCTTAGAGGCGGCAGGGCAGTTGGGGGCCAACGTCCTGACTTTC
.	TRBV24-1	TRBD1	TRBJ1-2	CATSDPADRVYGYTF	TGTGCCACCAGTGATCCGGCGGACAGGGTCTATGGCTACACCTTC
.	TRBV5-8	.	TRBJ2-7	CASSFPMSRYEQYF	TGTGCCAGCAGCTTCCCCATGAGCCGCTACGAGCAGTACTTC
.	TRBV6-5	.	TRBJ1-1	CASDRNTEAFF	TGTGCCAGCGACAGGAACACTGAAGCTTTCTTT
.	TRBV29-1	.	TRBJ2-7	CSVLQGNEQYF	TGCAGCGTCTTACAGGGTAACGAGCAGTACTTC
.	TRBV28	.	TRBJ2-5	CASRAGQETQYF	TGTGCCAGCAGGGCAGGGCAAGAGACCCAGTACTTC